This TCR beta chain was sequenced during a study of somatic mutations in cytotoxic T cells in rheumatoid arthritis. Overall study: Sorted by flow to nearly 100% purity were some V beta antibody-stained T-cell populations, including V beta1+ cells sequenced for TCRB.

Findings and limits, study-wide: Exceedance of 20% of CD8+ cells by the largest CD8+ clone occurred in about an eighth of the roughly 60 patients. The study found CD8+ clonality increased with age in rheumatoid arthritis patients, not healthy controls. There was no significant difference in CD8+ T-cell clonality between rheumatoid arthritis patients and age-matched healthy controls.

The count of this clone is one. Its antigen remains unknown. Data came from immunoSEQ multiplex PCR; TCRdb stores just in-frame clones and leaves some out. The sample has more than 13,000 clones; 72% are singletons. Germline CDR1 reads SGHNT; CDR2 reads YYREEE (reference sequence). The CDR3 loop spans 15 amino acids. Trimming removed 5 bases from V and 2 bases from J; junction bases left unmatched: 8. Sequencing was carried out using CD8+ T cells sorted from blood. V usage is TRBV5-4 and J usage is TRBJ2-7; TRBD2 aligns across 9 bases. This sequence was found in an adult with rheumatoid arthritis. CDR3 region: CASREELAGPYEQYF. CDR3 nucleotide sequence: TGTGCCAGCAGGGAGGAGCTAGCGGGGCCCTACGAGCAGTACTTC. Combining the CDR3 with reference TRBV5-4 and TRBJ2-7 gives the whole variable domain ETGVTQSPTHLIKTRGQQVTLRCSSQSGHNTVSWYQQALGQGPQFIFQYYREEENGRGNFPPRFSGLQFPNYSSELNVNALELDDSALYLCASREELAGPYEQYFGPGTRLTVT.